This T cell receptor beta chain comes out of a study of blood T cell repertoires in COVID-19. This clone was seen a few times. Sequenced by immunoSEQ multiplex PCR; TCRdb stores in-frame clones only, minus some. The profile shows about 310,000 clones, 90% of them singletons. The CDR3 is 15 residues long. From germline, CDR1 is LNHNV and CDR2 YYDKDF (reference sequence). The V gene end was trimmed by 5 bases and the J gene end by 5 bases; junction bases not matched to a gene: 8. The sample was PBMCs or T cells enriched from blood (not recorded which). V is TRBV15 and J is TRBJ1-4, with 7 bases matching TRBD1. This sequence was found in a woman between 18 and 30 years old with acute COVID-19. In nucleotides, the CDR3 is TGTGCCACCAGCGGAATACAGGGGCTAAATGAAAAACTGTTTTTT. Residues: CATSGIQGLNEKLFF.